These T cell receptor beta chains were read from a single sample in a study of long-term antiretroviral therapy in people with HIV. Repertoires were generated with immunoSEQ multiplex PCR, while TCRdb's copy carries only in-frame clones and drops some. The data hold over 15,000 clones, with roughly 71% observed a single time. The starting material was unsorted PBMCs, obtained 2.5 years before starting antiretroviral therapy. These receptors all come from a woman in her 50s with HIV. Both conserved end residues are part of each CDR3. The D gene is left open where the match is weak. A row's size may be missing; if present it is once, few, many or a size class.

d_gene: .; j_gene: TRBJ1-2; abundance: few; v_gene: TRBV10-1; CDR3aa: CASISQGSQTWYGYTF; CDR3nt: TGCGCCAGCATTTCCCAGGGCTCCCAAACTTGGTATGGCTACACCTTC
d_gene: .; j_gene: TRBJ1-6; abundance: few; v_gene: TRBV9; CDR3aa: CASSVEVAVDSPLHF; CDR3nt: TGTGCCAGCAGCGTAGAAGTGGCGGTGGATTCACCCCTCCACTTT
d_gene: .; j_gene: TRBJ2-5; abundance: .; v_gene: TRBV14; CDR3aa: CASSETVLQYF; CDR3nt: TGTGCCAGCAGCGAGACAGTCCTCCAGTACTTC
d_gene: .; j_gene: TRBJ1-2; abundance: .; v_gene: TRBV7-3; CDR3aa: CASSLTGSYGYTF; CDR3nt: TGTGCCAGCAGCTTAACGGGGAGCTATGGCTACACCTTC
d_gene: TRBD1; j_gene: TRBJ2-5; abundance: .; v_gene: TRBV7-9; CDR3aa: CASSLGQGAETQYF; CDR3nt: TGTGCCAGCAGCTTGGGACAGGGCGCTGAGACCCAGTACTTC
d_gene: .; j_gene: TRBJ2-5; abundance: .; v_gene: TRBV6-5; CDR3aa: CASRESGTNQETQYF; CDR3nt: TGTGCCAGCAGGGAAAGCGGGACAAATCAAGAGACCCAGTACTTC
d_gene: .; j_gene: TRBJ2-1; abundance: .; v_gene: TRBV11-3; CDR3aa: CASSLDLGAGDNEQFF; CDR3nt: TGTGCCAGCAGCTTAGATCTAGGGGCCGGTGACAATGAGCAGTTCTTC
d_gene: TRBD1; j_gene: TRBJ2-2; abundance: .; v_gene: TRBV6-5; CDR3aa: CASSYRTGGTGELFF; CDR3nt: TGTGCCAGCAGTTACCGGACAGGGGGCACCGGGGAGCTGTTTTTT
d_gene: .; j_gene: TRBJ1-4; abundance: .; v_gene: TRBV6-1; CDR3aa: CASNKNSGGGEKLFF; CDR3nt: TGTGCCAGCAATAAAAACAGCGGGGGCGGTGAAAAACTGTTTTTT
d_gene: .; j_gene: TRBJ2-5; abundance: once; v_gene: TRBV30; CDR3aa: CALIGQETQYF; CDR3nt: TGTGCCTTAATCGGGCAAGAGACCCAGTACTTC
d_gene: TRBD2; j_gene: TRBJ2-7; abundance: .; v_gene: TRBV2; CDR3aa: CASSGSGVRSYEQYF; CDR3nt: TGTGCCAGCAGTGGGAGCGGGGTTCGCTCCTACGAGCAGTACTTC
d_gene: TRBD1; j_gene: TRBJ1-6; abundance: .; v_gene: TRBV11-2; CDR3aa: CASSTWDRGSSPLHF; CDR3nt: TGTGCCAGCAGCACCTGGGACAGGGGGTCCTCACCCCTCCACTTT
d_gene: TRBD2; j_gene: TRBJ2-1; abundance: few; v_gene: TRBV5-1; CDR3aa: CASSFSTGTSGSYNEQFF; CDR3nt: TGCGCCAGCAGCTTCTCAACCGGGACTAGCGGGTCCTACAATGAGCAGTTCTTC
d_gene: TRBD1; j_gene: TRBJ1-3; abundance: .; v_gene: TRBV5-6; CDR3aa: CASSFPSGGTGNTIYF; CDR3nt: TGTGCCAGCAGCTTCCCTTCAGGGGGAACTGGAAACACCATATATTTT
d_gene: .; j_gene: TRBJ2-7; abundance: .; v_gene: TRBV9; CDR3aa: CASSAQGTYEQYF; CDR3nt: TGTGCCAGCAGCGCCCAGGGGACCTACGAGCAGTACTTC
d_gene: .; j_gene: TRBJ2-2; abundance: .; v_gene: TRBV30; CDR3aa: CAWSVLWFSNTGELFF; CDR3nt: TGTGCCTGGAGTGTATTATGGTTTTCTAACACCGGGGAGCTGTTTTTT
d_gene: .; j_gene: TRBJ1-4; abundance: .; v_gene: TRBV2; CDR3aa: CASSSPFRDRVFF; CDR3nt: TGTGCCAGCAGCTCTCCCTTTAGGGATCGGGTGTTTTTT
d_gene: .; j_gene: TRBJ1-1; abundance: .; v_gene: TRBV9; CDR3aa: CASRGDANTEAFF; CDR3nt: TGTGCCAGCAGGGGGGACGCCAACACTGAAGCTTTCTTT
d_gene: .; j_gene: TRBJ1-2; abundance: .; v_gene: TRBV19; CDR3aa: CASSIEFYGYTF; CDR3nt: TGTGCCAGTAGTATCGAATTTTATGGCTACACCTTC
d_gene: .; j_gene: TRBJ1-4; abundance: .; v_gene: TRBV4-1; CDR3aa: CASSQDLGTANEKLFF; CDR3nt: TGCGCCAGCAGCCAAGATTTGGGCACAGCTAATGAAAAACTGTTTTTT
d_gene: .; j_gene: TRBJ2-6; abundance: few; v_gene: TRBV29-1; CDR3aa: CSVVEILNPGANVLTF; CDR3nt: TGCAGCGTTGTAGAGATCTTGAACCCTGGGGCCAACGTCCTGACTTTC
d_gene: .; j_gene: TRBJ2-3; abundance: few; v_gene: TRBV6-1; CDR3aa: CASSGGADTQYF; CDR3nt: TGTGCCAGCAGTGGAGGGGCGGATACGCAGTATTTT
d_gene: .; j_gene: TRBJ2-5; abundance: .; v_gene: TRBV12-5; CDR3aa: CASGPTDRETQYF; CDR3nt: TGTGCTAGTGGGCCGACTGATCGAGAGACCCAGTACTTC
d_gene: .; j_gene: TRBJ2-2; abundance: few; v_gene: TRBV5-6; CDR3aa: CASSSWFLNTGELFF; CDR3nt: TGTGCCAGCAGTTCATGGTTTCTGAACACCGGGGAGCTGTTTTTT
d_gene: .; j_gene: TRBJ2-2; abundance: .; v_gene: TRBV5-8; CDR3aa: CASFLRPRAGELFF; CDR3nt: TGTGCCAGCTTCCTCCGACCCCGGGCCGGGGAGCTGTTTTTT
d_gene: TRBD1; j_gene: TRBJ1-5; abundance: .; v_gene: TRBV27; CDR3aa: CATSDKRQGGNQPQHF; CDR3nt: TGTGCCACCAGTGACAAAAGACAGGGCGGCAATCAGCCCCAGCATTTT
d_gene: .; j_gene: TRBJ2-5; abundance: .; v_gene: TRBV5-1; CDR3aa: CASSPLGSFPGTQYF; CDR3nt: TGCGCCAGCAGCCCTCTGGGATCCTTTCCCGGGACCCAGTACTTC
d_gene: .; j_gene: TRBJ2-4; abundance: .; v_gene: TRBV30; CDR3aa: CAWSTIQNIQYF; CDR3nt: TGTGCCTGGAGCACTATTCAGAACATTCAGTACTTC
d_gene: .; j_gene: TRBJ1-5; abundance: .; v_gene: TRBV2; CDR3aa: CASSETSSNQPQHF; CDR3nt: TGTGCCAGCAGTGAAACTTCCAGCAATCAGCCCCAGCATTTT
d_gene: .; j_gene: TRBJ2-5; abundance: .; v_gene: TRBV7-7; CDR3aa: CASSLSPAGKETQYF; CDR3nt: TGTGCCAGCAGCTTATCTCCCGCAGGAAAAGAGACCCAGTACTTC
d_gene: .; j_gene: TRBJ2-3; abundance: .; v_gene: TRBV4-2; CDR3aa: CASSQIAKITDTQYF; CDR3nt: TGTGCCAGCAGCCAGATAGCCAAAATCACAGATACGCAGTATTTT
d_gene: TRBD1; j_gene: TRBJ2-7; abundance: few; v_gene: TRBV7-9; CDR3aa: CASSLGTGSYEQYF; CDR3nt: TGTGCCAGCAGCTTAGGGACAGGCTCCTACGAGCAGTACTTC
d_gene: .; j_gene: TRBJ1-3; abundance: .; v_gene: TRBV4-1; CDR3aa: CASSQIGASSSGNTIYF; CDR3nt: TGCGCCAGCAGCCAAATCGGGGCCTCGAGCTCTGGAAACACCATATATTTT
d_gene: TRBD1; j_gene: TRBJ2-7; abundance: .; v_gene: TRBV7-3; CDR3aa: CASSTTGDYEQYF; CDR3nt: TGTGCCAGCAGCACGACAGGGGACTACGAGCAGTACTTC
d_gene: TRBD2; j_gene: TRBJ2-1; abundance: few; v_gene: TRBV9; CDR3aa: CASSVVRTSGGSYEQFF; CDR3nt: TGTGCCAGCAGCGTAGTCAGGACTAGCGGGGGGAGTTATGAGCAGTTCTTC
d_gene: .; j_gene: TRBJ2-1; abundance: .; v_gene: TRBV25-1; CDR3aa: CASSEGGYNEQFF; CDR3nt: TGTGCCAGCAGTGAAGGGGGCTACAATGAGCAGTTCTTC
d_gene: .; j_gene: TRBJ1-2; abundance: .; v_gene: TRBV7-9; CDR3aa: CASSLDSRNYGYTF; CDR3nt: TGTGCCAGCAGCTTAGATTCCAGGAACTATGGCTACACCTTC
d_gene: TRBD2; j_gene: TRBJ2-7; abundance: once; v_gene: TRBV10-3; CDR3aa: CAISESPTSGYEQYF; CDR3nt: TGTGCCATCAGTGAGTCACCGACTAGCGGCTACGAGCAGTACTTC
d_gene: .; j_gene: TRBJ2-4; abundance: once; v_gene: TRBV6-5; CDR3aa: CASRLKGGPNIQYF; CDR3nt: TGTGCCAGCCGCCTAAAGGGGGGGCCGAACATTCAGTACTTC
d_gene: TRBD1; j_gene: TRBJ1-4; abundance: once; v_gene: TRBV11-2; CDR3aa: CASSEGQKAEKLFF; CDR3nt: TGTGCCAGCAGCGAGGGACAGAAGGCCGAAAAACTGTTTTTT
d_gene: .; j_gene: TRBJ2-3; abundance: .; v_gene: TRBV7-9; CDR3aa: CASSVRGGALDTQYF; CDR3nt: TGTGCCAGCAGCGTTAGGGGGGGGGCGCTAGATACGCAGTATTTT
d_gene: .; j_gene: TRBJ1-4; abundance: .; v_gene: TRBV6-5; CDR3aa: CASSYRGVGEKLFF; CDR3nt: TGTGCCAGCAGTTATAGAGGTGTGGGTGAAAAACTGTTTTTT
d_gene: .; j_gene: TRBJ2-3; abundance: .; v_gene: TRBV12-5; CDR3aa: CASGSLDFLNTQYF; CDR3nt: TGTGCTAGTGGTTCACTGGACTTCTTAAATACGCAGTATTTT
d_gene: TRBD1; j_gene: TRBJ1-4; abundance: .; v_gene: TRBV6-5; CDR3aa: CASSFGQVLGEKLFF; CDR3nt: TGTGCCAGCAGTTTCGGACAGGTCCTGGGTGAAAAACTGTTTTTT
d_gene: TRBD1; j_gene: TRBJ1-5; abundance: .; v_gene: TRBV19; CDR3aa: CASSPQGGNQPQHF; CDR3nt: TGTGCCAGTAGTCCACAGGGGGGCAATCAGCCCCAGCATTTT
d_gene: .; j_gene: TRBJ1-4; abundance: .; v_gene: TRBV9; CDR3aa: CASSVEGGKGEKLFF; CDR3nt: TGTGCCAGCAGCGTAGAGGGAGGGAAGGGTGAAAAACTGTTTTTT
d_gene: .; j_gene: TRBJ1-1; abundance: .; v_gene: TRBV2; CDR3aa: CASRLVLRDTEAFF; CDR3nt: TGTGCCAGCAGGCTAGTATTGAGGGACACTGAAGCTTTCTTT
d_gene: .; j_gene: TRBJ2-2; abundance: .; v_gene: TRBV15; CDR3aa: CATSRVTSGELFF; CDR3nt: TGTGCCACCAGCAGAGTGACGTCCGGGGAGCTGTTTTTT
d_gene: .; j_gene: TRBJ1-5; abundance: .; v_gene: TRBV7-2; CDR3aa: CASSREGRPQHF; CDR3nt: TGTGCCAGCAGCAGGGAAGGGAGGCCCCAGCATTTT
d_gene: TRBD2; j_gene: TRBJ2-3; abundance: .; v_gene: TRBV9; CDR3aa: CASSPLGLAGGQVSTDTQYF; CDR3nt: TGTGCCAGCAGCCCCCTTGGGCTAGCGGGGGGGCAAGTGTCGACAGATACGCAGTATTTT
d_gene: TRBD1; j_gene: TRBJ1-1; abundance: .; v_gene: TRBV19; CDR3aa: CASSLRTGNTEAFF; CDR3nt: TGTGCCAGTAGTCTACGGACAGGGAACACTGAAGCTTTCTTT
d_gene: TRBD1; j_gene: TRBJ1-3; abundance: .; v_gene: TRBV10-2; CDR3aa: CASSFPGAGTGDGNTIYF; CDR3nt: TGCGCCAGCAGTTTTCCCGGAGCGGGGACAGGAGACGGAAACACCATATATTTT
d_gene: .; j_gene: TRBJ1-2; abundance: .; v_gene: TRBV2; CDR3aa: CARRTVVYSYGYTF; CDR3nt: TGTGCCAGGAGGACAGTAGTATATTCCTATGGCTACACCTTC
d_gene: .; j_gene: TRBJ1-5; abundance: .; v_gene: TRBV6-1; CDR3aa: CASSEYRTVYQPQHF; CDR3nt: TGTGCCAGCAGTGAATATAGGACAGTTTATCAGCCCCAGCATTTT